This TCR beta chain was retrieved from a study of blood T cell repertoires in COVID-19. The germline CDR1 and CDR2 sequences are SGHTA and FQGNSA. This CDR3 comprises 16 residues. Losses at the gene ends were 1 base for V and 6 bases for J; bases not matched to a gene: 6. The assay was immunoSEQ multiplex PCR, and TCRdb's table has in-frame clones only and misses some. The top ten hold around 18% of the sample, which has approximately 240,000 clones, around 84% seen once. Sequenced input: peripheral blood. This sequence was found in a woman older than 75 with active or convalescent COVID-19. The chain combines TRBV7-2 with TRBJ2-2, with 9 bases lining up with TRBD1. CDR3 coding DNA: TGTGCCAGCAGCTTAGTGGGACAGGGACTGGCCGGGGAGCTGTTTTTT. Translation: CASSLVGQGLAGELFF. Full variable domain (remainder filled in from reference TRBV7-2 and TRBJ2-2): GAGVSQSPSNKVTEKGKDVELRCDPISGHTALYWYRQSLGQGLEFLIYFQGNSAPDKSGLPSDRFSAERTGGSVSTLTIQRTQQEDSAVYLCASSLVGQGLAGELFFGEGSRLTVL.